This T cell receptor (beta chain) was captured in a study of blood T cells in healthy people across ages. Overall study results and limits: Possibly confounding the expanded clonotype changes was the fact that donor CMV status was unknown.

From germline, CDR1 is SEHNR and CDR2 FQNEAQ (reference sequence). The CDR3 covers 12 residues. Trimming took 5 bases from V and 6 from J, leaving 11 bases between them. Sample-barcoded 5' priming and a J-beta primer mix drove a second PCR of about 6 to 12 cycles. TCRdb analysed the 5' RACE reads with MiXCR anew, one entry per CDR3 protein. The sample holds about 1.5 million distinct CDR3 sequences, about 42% seen once. There are a few counts of this clonotype. Its antigen remains unknown. Healthy Caucasian individuals from Russia aged roughly 6 to 90 served as donors. The rearrangement uses TRBV7-9 and TRBJ2-7; D unresolved. The TCR comes from a woman under 30 in good health. Source material: blood. The CDR3 sequence is CASSPPFGEQYF. The CDR3 DNA sequence: TGTGCCAGCAGCCCCCCATTCGGCGAGCAGTACTTC.